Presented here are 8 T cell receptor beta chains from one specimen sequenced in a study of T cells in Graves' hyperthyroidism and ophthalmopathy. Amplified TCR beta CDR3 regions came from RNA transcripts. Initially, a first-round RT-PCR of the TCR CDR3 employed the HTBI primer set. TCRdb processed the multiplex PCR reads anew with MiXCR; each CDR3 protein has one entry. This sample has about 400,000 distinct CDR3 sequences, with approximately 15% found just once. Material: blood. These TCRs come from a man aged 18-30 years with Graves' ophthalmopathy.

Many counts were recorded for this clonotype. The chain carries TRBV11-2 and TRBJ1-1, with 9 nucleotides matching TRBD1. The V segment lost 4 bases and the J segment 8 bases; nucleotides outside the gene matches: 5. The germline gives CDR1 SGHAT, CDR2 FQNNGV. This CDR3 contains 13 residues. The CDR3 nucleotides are TGTGCCAGCAGCTGGACAGGGGTTGGGGAAGCTTTCTTT. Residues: CASSWTGVGEAFF.

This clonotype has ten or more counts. This chain's CDR3 is CASSPGQVVNTGELFF. CDR3 in DNA: TGTGCCAGCAGCCCAGGGCAGGTAGTAAACACCGGGGAGCTGTTTTTT. The chain links TRBV7-8 to TRBJ2-2; tentatively, D is TRBD1 (5 bases). CDR1 and CDR2 (germline): SGHVS, FQNEAQ. There are 16 residues in the CDR3. V shed 5 bases and J shed 2 bases, with 15 bases lying between them. The variable domain in full, with the rest retrieved from reference TRBV7-8 and TRBJ2-2, is GAGVSQSPRYKVAKRGQDVALRCDPISGHVSLFWYQQALGQGPEFLTYFQNEAQLDKSGLPSDRFFAERPEGSVSTLKIQRTQQEDSAVYLCASSPGQVVNTGELFFGEGSRLTVL.

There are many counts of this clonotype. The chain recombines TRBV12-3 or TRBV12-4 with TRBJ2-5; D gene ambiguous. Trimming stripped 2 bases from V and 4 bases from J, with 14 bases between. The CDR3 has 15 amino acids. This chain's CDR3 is CASSLSSSPPETQYF. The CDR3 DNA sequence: TGTGCCAGCAGTTTAAGTAGCAGCCCCCCAGAGACCCAGTACTTC.

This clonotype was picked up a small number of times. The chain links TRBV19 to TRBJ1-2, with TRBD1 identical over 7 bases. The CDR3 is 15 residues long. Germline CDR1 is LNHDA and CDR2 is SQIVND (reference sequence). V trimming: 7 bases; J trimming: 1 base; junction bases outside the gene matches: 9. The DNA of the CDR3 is TGTGCCAGTAACAGACAGGGCGGATTTAACTATGGCTACACCTTC. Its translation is CASNRQGGFNYGYTF.

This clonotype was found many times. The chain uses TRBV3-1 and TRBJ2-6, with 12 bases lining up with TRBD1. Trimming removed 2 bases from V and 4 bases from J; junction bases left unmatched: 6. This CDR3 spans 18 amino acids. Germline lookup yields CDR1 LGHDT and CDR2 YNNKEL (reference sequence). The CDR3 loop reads CASSQWDRGQSGANVLTF. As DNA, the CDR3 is TGTGCCAGCAGCCAATGGGACAGGGGGCAGTCCGGGGCCAACGTCCTGACTTTC.

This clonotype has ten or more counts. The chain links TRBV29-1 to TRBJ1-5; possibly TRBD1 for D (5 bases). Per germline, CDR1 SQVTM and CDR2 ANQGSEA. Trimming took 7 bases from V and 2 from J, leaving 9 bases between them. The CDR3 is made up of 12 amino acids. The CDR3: CSAQGGNQPQHF. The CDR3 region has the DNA TGCAGCGCTCAGGGCGGCAATCAGCCCCAGCATTTT.

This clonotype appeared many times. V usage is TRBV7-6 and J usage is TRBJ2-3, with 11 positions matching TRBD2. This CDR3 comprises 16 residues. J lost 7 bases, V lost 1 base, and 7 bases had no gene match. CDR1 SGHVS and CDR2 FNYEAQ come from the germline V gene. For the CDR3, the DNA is TGTGCCAGCAGCTTAGATAGCGGGGGGGCGTTGAATACGCAGTATTTT. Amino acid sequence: CASSLDSGGALNTQYF.

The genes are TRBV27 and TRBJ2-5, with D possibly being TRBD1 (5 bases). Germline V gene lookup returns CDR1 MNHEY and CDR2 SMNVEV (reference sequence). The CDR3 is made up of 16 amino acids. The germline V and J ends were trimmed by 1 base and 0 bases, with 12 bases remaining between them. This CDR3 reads CASSLWSGQYQETQYF. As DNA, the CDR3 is TGTGCCAGCAGTTTATGGTCAGGGCAGTACCAAGAGACCCAGTACTTC.